A single sample is the source of the 23 T cell receptor beta chains below, sequenced in a study of preoperative IRX-2 immunotherapy in early breast cancer. The sample's treatment: preoperative locoregional IRX-2 cytokine immunotherapy. Clones were read by immunoSEQ multiplex PCR, and TCRdb kept only the in-frame ones, dropping some. The sample lists around 25,000 clones; 65% to 85% were seen once. The source was lymph node tissue, collected before IRX-2 immunotherapy. Source of these receptors: a human donor with breast cancer.

The rearrangement links TRBV6-8 to TRBJ2-3, with TRBD2 identical over 9 bases. V dropped 5 bases and J dropped 4; count of bases not matched to a gene: 7. The germline gives CDR1 MNHGY, CDR2 SAAAGT. This CDR3 region has 15 residues. CDR3 in amino acids: CASSVERGASDTQYF. CDR3 DNA: TGTGCCAGCAGTGTGGAGCGGGGGGCCTCAGATACGCAGTATTTT.

The V gene is TRBV5-1, the J gene TRBJ1-5; 9 bases map to TRBD1. The germline CDR1 and CDR2 sequences are SGHRS and YFSETQ. The trim removed 4 bases at V and 6 bases at J, leaving 14 bases unmatched. The CDR3 spans 17 residues. The CDR3 spells CASSIGTGSSVGQPQHF. Here the CDR3 DNA reads TGCGCCAGCAGCATCGGGACAGGGTCGTCGGTGGGTCAGCCCCAGCATTTT.

The gene calls are TRBV29-1 and TRBJ1-1, with TRBD1 matching 7 bases. Germline lookup yields CDR1 SQVTM and CDR2 ANQGSEA. V dropped 2 bases and J dropped 5; count of bases not matched to a gene: 8. The CDR3 has 14 residues. Here the CDR3 DNA reads TGCAGCGTTGAAACAGGGGAGGTAAGGACTGAAGCTTTCTTT. Its translation: CSVETGEVRTEAFF. The variable domain in full, with the rest retrieved from reference TRBV29-1 and TRBJ1-1, is SAVISQKPSRDICQRGTSLTIQCQVDSQVTMMFWYRQQPGQSLTLIATANQGSEATYESGFVIDKFPISRPNLTFSTLTVSNMSPEDSSIYLCSVETGEVRTEAFFGQGTRLTVV.

V gene TRBV28 combines with J gene TRBJ2-2; tentative D call: TRBD2 (5 bases). The V gene lost 3 bases and the J gene lost 9 bases, with 23 bases spanning the gap. Germline assignment: CDR1 MDHEN and CDR2 SYDVKM. This CDR3 has 17 residues. In DNA, the CDR3 is TGTGCCAGCAGTTTGCCCCCGTCCCGGGGTAAGAGGAGGGAGCTGTTTTTT. Protein: CASSLPPSRGKRRELFF.

CDR3 region: CASSHPKKGPSSYEQYF. The CDR3 coding sequence is TGTGCCAGCAGCCACCCCAAAAAGGGACCGAGCTCCTACGAGCAGTACTTC. V and J are TRBV11-3 and TRBJ2-7, with D tentatively TRBD1 or TRBD2 (5 bases each). Trimming cost V 5 bases and J 0 bases, with 20 bases left between them. The CDR3 runs to 17 residues. Germline assignment: CDR1 SGHNT and CDR2 YENEEA.

Concerning this clone itself: Relative to the germline gene, one junction end is altered; a read error may explain this. The chain joins TRBV7-1 to TRBJ2-7; 8 bases map to TRBD1. TRBV7-1 is given ORF status, its function remaining uncertain. The CDR3 has 16 amino acids. This CDR3 reads CASSQDRQGARLEQNF. For the CDR3, the DNA is TGTGCCAGCAGCCAAGATAGGCAGGGGGCAAGGCTTGAGCAGAACTTC.

The chain links TRBV7-2 to TRBJ2-2; 9 bases agree with TRBD1. The CDR3 length is 19 residues. In germline, CDR1 is SGHTA, CDR2 FQGNSA. V was pared by 5 bases and J by 2 bases, with 15 bases of the junction left unmatched. CDR3 residues: CASSQKVQGAKDNTGELFF. CDR3 DNA sequence: TGTGCCAGCAGCCAAAAGGTACAGGGGGCCAAAGATAACACCGGGGAGCTGTTTTTT.

This sequence joins TRBV6-8 and TRBJ1-2; 7 nucleotides align to TRBD1. The germline gives CDR1 MNHGY, CDR2 SAAAGT. This CDR3 is 15 amino acids long. The junction had 12 bases not matched to a gene; V was cut back by 3 bases and J by 8 bases. The chain's CDR3 is CASSYTRDSVGGYTF. CDR3 bases: TGTGCCAGCAGTTATACCCGGGACAGTGTCGGCGGCTACACCTTC.

This chain joins TRBV5-1 and TRBJ2-1, with 9 positions matching TRBD2. Germline CDR1 reads SGHRS; CDR2 reads YFSETQ. This CDR3 comprises 14 residues. V shed 9 bases, J shed 4 bases, and the junction held 8 bases outside the gene matches. The CDR3 sequence is CATQPTSGYNEQFF. DNA for the CDR3: TGCGCCACCCAACCGACTAGCGGTTACAATGAGCAGTTCTTC.

There are a few counts of this clone. The rearrangement joins TRBV6-8 to TRBJ1-2, with 10 nucleotides matching TRBD1. The V segment lost 6 bases and the J segment 2 bases; nucleotides outside the gene matches: 3. CDR3 size: 14 residues. Germline CDR1 reads MNHGY; CDR2 reads SAAAGT. The DNA for the CDR3 is TGTGCCAGCAGCATGGACAGGGGGAACTATGGCTACACCTTC. This translates into CASSMDRGNYGYTF.

V is TRBV28 and J is TRBJ1-6; D unresolved. V was clipped by 1 base and J by 6 bases, with 7 bases between them. CDR1 MDHEN and CDR2 SYDVKM come from the germline V gene. The CDR3 length is 14 residues. The CDR3 region is CASSLSQPNSPLHF. The CDR3 DNA follows: TGTGCCAGCAGTTTATCGCAGCCTAATTCACCCCTCCACTTT. The full variable domain, completed using reference TRBV28 and TRBJ1-6, is DVKVTQSSRYLVKRTGEKVFLECVQDMDHENMFWYRQDPGLGLRLIYFSYDVKMKEKGDIPEGYSVSREKKERFSLILESASTNQTSMYLCASSLSQPNSPLHFGNGTRLTVT.

This clone was detected once. The chain joins TRBV15 to TRBJ1-1, with 7 bases matching TRBD1. The CDR3 contains 19 residues. CDR1 LNHNV and CDR2 YYDKDF come from the germline V gene (reference sequence). V gave up 1 base and J gave up 4 bases; unmatched junction bases: 18. The CDR3 nucleotides read TGTGCCACCAGCAGAGGCCGACACGGGGAGGGGGCGCAGGGCACTGAAGCTTTCTTT. Translation gives CATSRGRHGEGAQGTEAFF.

V is TRBV28 and J is TRBJ1-1, with D perhaps matching TRBD1 (5 bases). V was clipped by 5 bases and J by 4 bases, with 14 bases between them. The CDR3 has 14 residues. Looked up from germline, CDR1 is MDHEN and CDR2 is SYDVKM. The CDR3 bases are TGTGCCAGCAGTGGGGCCCGATCGGCCACTGAAGCTTTCTTT. Amino acid sequence: CASSGARSATEAFF.

The J gene is TRBJ1-2, the V gene TRBV7-1, with a tentative D call TRBD1 (5 bases). TRBV7-1 is filed as an ORF, its function uncertain. The CDR3 sequence is 13 residues long. Trimming shortened V by 4 bases and J by 8 bases, and 14 bases separated the two germline ends. CDR3 amino acids: CASSLAPGDGYTF. Written as DNA, the CDR3 is TGTGCCAGCAGCTTAGCGCCTGGGGACGGCTACACCTTC.

V is TRBV19 and J is TRBJ1-5; D remains unclear. The CDR3 extends over 15 amino acids. V was shortened by 3 bases and J by 2 bases, with 11 bases between the two germline ends. Germline CDR1 and CDR2: LNHDA and SQIVND (reference sequence). In nucleotides, the CDR3 is TGTGCCAGTAGTATTCCGCCAGCGGGCAATCAGCCCCAGCATTTT. Amino acids: CASSIPPAGNQPQHF.

The chain combines TRBV25-1 with TRBJ1-2; a possible D gene is TRBD1 (5 bases). Germline V gene lookup returns CDR1 MGHDK and CDR2 SYGVNS. Deletions cut 3 bases from V and 7 bases from J, with 18 bases between. The CDR3 sequence is 15 residues long. CDR3 sequence reads: CASSDSRGEGRGYTF. CDR3 coding DNA: TGTGCCAGCAGTGATTCGCGCGGGGAGGGACGTGGCTACACCTTC.

In this sample, this clone turned up a few times. This rearrangement joins TRBV11-3 to TRBJ2-7; 10 bases agree with TRBD1. CDR1 and CDR2 from the germline V gene are SGHNT and YENEEA. The length of the CDR3 is 15 residues. V dropped 5 bases and J dropped 3; count of bases not matched to a gene: 7. CDR3 in DNA: TGTGCCAGCAGCCCCCAAGGGACAGGGGACTACGAGCAGTACTTC. It specifies CASSPQGTGDYEQYF.

This rearrangement joins TRBV11-1 to TRBJ2-1; D is ambiguous. CDR1 and CDR2 (germline): SGHAT, FQDESV (reference sequence). V dropped 5 bases and J dropped 4 bases, with 21 bases sitting between them. The CDR3 has 17 amino acids. The CDR3 nucleotides read TGTGCCAGCAGCCCCAGAGTCCGGGTCTATCCTTACAATGAGCAGTTCTTC. Residues: CASSPRVRVYPYNEQFF.

The rearrangement links TRBV11-3 to TRBJ2-5; tentatively, D is TRBD1 (6 bases). V was clipped by 5 bases and J by 3 bases, with 13 bases between them. Per germline, CDR1 SGHNT and CDR2 YENEEA. The CDR3 totals 14 residues. CDR3 bases: TGTGCCAGCAGCCCAACCAGGACAGAAGAGACCCAGTACTTC. Its protein is CASSPTRTEETQYF.

The chain combines TRBV25-1 with TRBJ1-2, with D unresolved. Looked up from germline, CDR1 is MGHDK and CDR2 is SYGVNS. The CDR3 spans 12 residues. V was shortened by 5 bases and J by 8 bases, with 12 bases between the two germline ends. The CDR3 loop reads CASSHLTKGYTF. The CDR3 DNA reads TGTGCCAGCAGTCACCTGACGAAAGGCTACACCTTC.

This clone is a singleton in its sample. The genes are TRBV28 and TRBJ2-5, with no clear D. From germline, CDR1 is MDHEN and CDR2 SYDVKM. The CDR3 consists of 14 residues. V was cut by 6 bases and J by 2 bases, with 13 bases left in between. The CDR3 sequence: CASRPQQDQETQYF. CDR3 nucleotide sequence: TGTGCCAGCAGACCCCAGCAGGATCAAGAGACCCAGTACTTC. Drawing the rest from reference TRBV28 and TRBJ2-5, the complete variable domain is DVKVTQSSRYLVKRTGEKVFLECVQDMDHENMFWYRQDPGLGLRLIYFSYDVKMKEKGDIPEGYSVSREKKERFSLILESASTNQTSMYLCASRPQQDQETQYFGPGTRLLVL.

This rearrangement joins TRBV29-1 to TRBJ1-2; D is ambiguous. The germline CDR1 and CDR2 sequences are SQVTM and ANQGSEA. The CDR3 is made up of 14 amino acids. The V gene lost 4 bases and the J gene lost 7 bases, with 19 bases spanning the gap. CDR3 in DNA: TGCAGCGTTGCCTTCAACACGCTTGCAGGTGGCTACACCTTC. Encoded protein: CSVAFNTLAGGYTF. The full variable domain, its missing parts supplied by reference TRBV29-1 and TRBJ1-2, is SAVISQKPSRDICQRGTSLTIQCQVDSQVTMMFWYRQQPGQSLTLIATANQGSEATYESGFVIDKFPISRPNLTFSTLTVSNMSPEDSSIYLCSVAFNTLAGGYTFGSGTRLTVV.

The rearrangement links TRBV6-8 to TRBJ1-5; TRBD1 matches at 8 bases. In germline, CDR1 is MNHGY, CDR2 SAAAGT. The CDR3 has 17 amino acids. The trim removed 7 bases at V and 2 bases at J, leaving 13 bases unmatched. The CDR3 region is CASIGQGTLTGNQPQHF. The CDR3 DNA follows: TGTGCCAGCATCGGACAGGGAACATTGACGGGCAATCAGCCCCAGCATTTT.